What follows describes a single T cell receptor beta chain. The CDR3 loop spans 14 amino acids. V lost 2 bases, J lost 3 bases, and 5 bases stayed unmatched. In germline, CDR1 is SGHDT, CDR2 YYEEEE. Clones were sequenced by immunoSEQ multiplex PCR, and TCRdb holds only the in-frame ones, with some missing. The table includes about 220,000 clones, approximately 80% detected once. The data stem from a study of blood T cell repertoires in COVID-19. Looking at the study overall: Whether acute or convalescent, the COVID-19 samples came from the United States, Italy and Spain.

V usage is TRBV5-6 and J usage is TRBJ2-7; 7 positions agree with TRBD1. Sequencing input: peripheral blood. This TCR derives from a man aged 50 to 60 with active or convalescent COVID-19. CDR3 nucleotide sequence: TGTGCCAGCAGCTTTTGGGACAGATACTACGAGCAGTACTTC. This encodes CASSFWDRYYEQYF.